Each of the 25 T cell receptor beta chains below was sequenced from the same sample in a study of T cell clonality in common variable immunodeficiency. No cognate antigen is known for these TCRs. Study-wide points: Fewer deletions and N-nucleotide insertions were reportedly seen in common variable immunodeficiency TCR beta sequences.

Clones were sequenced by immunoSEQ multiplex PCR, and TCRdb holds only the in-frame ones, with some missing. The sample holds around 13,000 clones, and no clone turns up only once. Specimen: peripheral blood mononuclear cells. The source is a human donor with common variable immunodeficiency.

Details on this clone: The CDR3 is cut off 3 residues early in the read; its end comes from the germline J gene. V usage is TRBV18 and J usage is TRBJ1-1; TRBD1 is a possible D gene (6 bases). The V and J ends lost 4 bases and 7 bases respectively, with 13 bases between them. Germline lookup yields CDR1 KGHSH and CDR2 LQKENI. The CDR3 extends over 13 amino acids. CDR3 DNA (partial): TGTGCCAGCTCACTAACCGGACAGTATGAA. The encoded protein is CASSLTGQYE. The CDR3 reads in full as CASSLTGQYEAFF.

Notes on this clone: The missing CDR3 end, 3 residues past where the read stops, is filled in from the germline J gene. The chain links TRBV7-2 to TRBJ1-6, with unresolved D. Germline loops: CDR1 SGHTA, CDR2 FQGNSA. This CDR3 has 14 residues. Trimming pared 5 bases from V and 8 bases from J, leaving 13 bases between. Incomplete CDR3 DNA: TGTGCCAGCAGCCCCCCGGGTCGGGATTCACCC. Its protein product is CASSPPGRDSP. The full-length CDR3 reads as CASSPPGRDSPLHF.

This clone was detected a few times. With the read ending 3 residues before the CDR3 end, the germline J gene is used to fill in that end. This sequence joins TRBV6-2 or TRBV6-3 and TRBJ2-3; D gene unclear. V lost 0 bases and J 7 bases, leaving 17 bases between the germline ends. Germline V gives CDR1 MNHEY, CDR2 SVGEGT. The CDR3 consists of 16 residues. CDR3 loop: CASSYSSGSSLNTQYF. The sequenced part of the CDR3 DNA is TGTGCCAGCAGTTACTCGAGTGGCAGTTCCTTAAATACG.

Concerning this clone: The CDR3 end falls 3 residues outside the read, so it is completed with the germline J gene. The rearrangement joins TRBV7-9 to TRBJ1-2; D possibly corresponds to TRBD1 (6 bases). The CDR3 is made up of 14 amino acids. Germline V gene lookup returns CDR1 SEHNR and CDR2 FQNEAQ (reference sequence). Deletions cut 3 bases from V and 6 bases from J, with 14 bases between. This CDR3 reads CASSLRRTVHGYTF. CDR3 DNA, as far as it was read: TGTGCCAGCAGCTTGAGGAGGACAGTCCATGGC.

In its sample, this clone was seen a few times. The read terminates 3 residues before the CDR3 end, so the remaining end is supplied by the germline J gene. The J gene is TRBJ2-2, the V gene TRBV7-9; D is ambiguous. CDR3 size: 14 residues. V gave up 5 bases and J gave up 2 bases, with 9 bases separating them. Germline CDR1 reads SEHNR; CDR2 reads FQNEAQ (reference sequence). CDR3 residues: CASSPPGNTGELFF. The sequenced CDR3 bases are TGTGCCAGCAGCCCCCCCGGTAACACCGGGGAG.

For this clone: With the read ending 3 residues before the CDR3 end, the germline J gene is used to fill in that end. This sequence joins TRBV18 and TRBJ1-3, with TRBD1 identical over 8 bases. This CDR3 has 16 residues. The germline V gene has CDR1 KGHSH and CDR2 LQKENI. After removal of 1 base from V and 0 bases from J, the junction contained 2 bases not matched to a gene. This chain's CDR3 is CASSPRQGASGNTIYF. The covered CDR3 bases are TGTGCCAGCTCACCACGCCAGGGGGCCTCTGGAAACACC.

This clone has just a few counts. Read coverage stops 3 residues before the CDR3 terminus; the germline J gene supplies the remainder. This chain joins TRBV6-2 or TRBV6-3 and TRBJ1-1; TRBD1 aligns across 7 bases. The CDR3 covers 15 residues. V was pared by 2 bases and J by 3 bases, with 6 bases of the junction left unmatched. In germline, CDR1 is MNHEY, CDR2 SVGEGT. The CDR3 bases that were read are TGTGCCAGCAGTTACCCCAGGGGGGTCTACACTGAA. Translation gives CASSYPRGVYTE. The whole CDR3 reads CASSYPRGVYTEAFF.

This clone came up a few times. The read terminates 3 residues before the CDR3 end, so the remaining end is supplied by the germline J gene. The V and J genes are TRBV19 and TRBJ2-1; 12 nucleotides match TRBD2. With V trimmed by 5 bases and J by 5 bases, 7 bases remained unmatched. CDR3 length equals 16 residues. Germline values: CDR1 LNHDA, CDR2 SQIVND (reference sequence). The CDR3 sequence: CASSSAGLAGHNEQFF. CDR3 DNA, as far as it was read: TGTGCCAGTAGTTCTGCCGGACTAGCGGGACACAATGAG.

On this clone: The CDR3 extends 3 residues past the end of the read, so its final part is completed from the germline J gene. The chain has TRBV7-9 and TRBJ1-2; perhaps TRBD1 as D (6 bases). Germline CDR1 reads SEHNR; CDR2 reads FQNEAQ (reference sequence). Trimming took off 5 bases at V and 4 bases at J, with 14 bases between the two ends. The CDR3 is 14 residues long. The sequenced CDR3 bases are TGTGCCAGCAGCCGAACAGACAGGCCCTATGGC. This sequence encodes CASSRTDRPYG. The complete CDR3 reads CASSRTDRPYGYTF.

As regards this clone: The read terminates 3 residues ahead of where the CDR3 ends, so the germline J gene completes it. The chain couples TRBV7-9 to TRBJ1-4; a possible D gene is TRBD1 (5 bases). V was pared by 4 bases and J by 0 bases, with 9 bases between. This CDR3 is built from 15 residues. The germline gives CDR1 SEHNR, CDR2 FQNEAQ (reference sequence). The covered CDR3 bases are TGTGCCAGCAGCTCACAGGCAACAACTAATGAAAAA. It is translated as CASSSQATTNEK. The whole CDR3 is CASSSQATTNEKLFF.

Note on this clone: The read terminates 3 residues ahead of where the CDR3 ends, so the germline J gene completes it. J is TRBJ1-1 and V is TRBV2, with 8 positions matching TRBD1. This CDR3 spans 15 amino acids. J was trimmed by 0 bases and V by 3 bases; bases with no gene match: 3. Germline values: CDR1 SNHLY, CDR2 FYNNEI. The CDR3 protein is CASSEHRGMNTEAFF. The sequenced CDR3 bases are TGTGCCAGCAGTGAGCACAGGGGGATGAACACTGAA. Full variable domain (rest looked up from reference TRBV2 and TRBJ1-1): EPEVTQTPSHQVTQMGQEVILRCVPISNHLYFYWYRQILGQKVEFLVSFYNNEISEKSEIFDDQFSVERPDGSNFTLKIRSTKLEDSAMYFCASSEHRGMNTEAFFGQGTRLTVV.

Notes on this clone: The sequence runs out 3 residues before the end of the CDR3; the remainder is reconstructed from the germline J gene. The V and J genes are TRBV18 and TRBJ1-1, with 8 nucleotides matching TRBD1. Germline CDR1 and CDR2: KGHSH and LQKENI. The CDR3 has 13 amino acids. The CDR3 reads CASSSTGGRGAFF. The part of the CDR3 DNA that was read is TGTGCCAGCTCATCTACAGGGGGACGCGGA.

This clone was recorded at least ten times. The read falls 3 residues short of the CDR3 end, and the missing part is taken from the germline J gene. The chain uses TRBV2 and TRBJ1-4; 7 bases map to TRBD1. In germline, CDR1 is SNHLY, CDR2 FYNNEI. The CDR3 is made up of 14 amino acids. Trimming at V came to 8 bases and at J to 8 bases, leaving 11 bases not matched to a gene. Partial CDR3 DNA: TGTGCCAGCGGACGTCAGGGGGTAAACGAAAAA. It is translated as CASGRQGVNEK. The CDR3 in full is CASGRQGVNEKLFF.

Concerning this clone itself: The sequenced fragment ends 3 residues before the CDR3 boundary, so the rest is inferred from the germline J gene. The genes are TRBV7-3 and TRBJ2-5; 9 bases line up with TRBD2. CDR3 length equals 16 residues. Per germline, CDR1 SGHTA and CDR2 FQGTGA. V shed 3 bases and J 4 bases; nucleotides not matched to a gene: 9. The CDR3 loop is CASSFFASGVLETQYF. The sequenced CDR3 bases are TGTGCCAGCAGCTTTTTTGCTAGCGGGGTCTTAGAGACC.

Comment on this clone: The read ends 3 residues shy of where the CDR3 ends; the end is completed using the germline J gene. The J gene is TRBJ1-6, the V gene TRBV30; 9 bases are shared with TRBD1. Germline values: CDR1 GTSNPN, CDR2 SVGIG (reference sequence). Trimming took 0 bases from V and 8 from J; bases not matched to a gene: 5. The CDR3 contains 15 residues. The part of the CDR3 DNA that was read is TGTGCCTGGAGTGTACGGAACAGGGGGCATTCACCC. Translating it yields CAWSVRNRGHSP. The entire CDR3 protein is CAWSVRNRGHSPLHF.

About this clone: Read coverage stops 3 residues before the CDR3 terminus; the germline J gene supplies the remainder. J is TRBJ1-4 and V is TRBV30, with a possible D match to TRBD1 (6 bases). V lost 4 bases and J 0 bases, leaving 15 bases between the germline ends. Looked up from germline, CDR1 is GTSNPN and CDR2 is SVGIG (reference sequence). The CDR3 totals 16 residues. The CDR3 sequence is CAWKGNGGPTNEKLFF. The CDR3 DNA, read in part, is TGTGCCTGGAAAGGCAACGGGGGGCCAACTAATGAAAAA. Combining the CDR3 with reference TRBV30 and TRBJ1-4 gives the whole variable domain SQTIHQWPATLVQPVGSPLSLECTVEGTSNPNLYWYRQAAGRGLQLLFYSVGIGQISSEVPQNLSASRPQDRQFILSSKKLLLSDSGFYLCAWKGNGGPTNEKLFFGSGTQLSVL.

The CDR3 DNA, read in part, is TGTGCCAGCAGCCCTGTCGAGGGCGAGGAA. Protein: CASSPVEGEE. The CDR3 reads in full as CASSPVEGEEAFF. This chain uses TRBV7-3 with TRBJ1-1; D remains unclear. The read falls 3 residues short of the CDR3 end, and the missing part is taken from the germline J gene. The length of the CDR3 is 13 residues. Looked up from germline, CDR1 is SGHTA and CDR2 is FQGTGA.

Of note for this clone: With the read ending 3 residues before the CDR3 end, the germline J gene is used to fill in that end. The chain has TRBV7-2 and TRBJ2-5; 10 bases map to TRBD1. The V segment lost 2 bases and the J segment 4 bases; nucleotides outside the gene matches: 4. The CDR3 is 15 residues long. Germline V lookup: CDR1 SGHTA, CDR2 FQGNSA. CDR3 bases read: TGTGCCAGCAGCTTATCACGGACAGGGGGAGAGACC. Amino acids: CASSLSRTGGET. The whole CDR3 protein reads CASSLSRTGGETQYF.

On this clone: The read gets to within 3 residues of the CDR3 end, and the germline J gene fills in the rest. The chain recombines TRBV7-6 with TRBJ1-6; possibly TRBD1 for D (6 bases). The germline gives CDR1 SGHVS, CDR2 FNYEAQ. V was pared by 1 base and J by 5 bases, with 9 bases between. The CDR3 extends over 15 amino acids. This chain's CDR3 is CASSLVSGDNSPLHF. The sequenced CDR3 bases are TGTGCCAGCAGCTTAGTGTCAGGGGATAATTCACCC.

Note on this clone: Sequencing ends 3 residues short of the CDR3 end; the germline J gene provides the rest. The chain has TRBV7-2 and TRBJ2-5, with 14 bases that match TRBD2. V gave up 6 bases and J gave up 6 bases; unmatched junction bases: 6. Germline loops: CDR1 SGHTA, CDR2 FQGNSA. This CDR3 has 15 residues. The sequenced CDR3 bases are TGTGCCAGCAGGAGACTAGCGGGGGGGCGGCAGACC. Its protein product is CASRRLAGGRQT. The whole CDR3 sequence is CASRRLAGGRQTQYF. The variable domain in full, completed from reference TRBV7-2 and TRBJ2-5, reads GAGVSQSPSNKVTEKGKDVELRCDPISGHTALYWYRQSLGQGLEFLIYFQGNSAPDKSGLPSDRFSAERTGGSVSTLTIQRTQQEDSAVYLCASRRLAGGRQTQYFGPGTRLLVL.

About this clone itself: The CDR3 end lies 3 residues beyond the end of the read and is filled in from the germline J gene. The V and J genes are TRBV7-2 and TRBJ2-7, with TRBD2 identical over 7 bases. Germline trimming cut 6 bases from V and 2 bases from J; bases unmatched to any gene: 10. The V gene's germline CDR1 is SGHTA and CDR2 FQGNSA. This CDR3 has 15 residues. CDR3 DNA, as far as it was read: TGTGCCAGCAGTCTTCGACTAGCAGCTACCTACGAG. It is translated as CASSLRLAATYE. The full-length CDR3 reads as CASSLRLAATYEQYF.

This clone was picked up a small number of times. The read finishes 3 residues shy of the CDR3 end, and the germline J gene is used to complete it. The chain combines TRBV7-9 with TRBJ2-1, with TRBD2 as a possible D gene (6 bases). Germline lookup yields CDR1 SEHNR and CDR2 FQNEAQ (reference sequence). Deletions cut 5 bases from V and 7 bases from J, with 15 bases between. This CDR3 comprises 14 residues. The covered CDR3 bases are TGTGCCAGCAGCACCCCGACTAGTGCGAATGAG. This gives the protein CASSTPTSANE. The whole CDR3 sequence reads CASSTPTSANEQFF.

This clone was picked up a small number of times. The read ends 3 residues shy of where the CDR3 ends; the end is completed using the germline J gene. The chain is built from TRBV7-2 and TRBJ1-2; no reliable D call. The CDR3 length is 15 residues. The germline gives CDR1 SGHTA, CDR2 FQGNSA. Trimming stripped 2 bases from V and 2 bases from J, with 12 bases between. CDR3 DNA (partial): TGTGCCAGCAGCTTACCACAGTATGTAAACTATGGC. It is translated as CASSLPQYVNYG. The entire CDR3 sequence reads CASSLPQYVNYGYTF.

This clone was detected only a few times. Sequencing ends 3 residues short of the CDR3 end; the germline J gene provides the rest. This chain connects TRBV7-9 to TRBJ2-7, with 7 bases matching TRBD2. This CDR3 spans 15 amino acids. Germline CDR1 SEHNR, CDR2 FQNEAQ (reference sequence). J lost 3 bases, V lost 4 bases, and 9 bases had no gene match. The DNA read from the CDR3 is TGTGCCAGCAGCTCCTTAGCGGGTAAGAACTACGAG. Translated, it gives CASSSLAGKNYE. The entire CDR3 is CASSSLAGKNYEQYF.

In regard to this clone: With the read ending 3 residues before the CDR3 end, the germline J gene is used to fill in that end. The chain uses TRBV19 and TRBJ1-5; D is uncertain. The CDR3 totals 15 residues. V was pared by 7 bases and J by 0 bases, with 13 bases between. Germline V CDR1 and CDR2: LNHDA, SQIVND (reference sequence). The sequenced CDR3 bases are TGTGCCAGTACTCCGGTGGTCAATAGCAATCAGCCC. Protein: CASTPVVNSNQP. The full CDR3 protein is CASTPVVNSNQPQHF.